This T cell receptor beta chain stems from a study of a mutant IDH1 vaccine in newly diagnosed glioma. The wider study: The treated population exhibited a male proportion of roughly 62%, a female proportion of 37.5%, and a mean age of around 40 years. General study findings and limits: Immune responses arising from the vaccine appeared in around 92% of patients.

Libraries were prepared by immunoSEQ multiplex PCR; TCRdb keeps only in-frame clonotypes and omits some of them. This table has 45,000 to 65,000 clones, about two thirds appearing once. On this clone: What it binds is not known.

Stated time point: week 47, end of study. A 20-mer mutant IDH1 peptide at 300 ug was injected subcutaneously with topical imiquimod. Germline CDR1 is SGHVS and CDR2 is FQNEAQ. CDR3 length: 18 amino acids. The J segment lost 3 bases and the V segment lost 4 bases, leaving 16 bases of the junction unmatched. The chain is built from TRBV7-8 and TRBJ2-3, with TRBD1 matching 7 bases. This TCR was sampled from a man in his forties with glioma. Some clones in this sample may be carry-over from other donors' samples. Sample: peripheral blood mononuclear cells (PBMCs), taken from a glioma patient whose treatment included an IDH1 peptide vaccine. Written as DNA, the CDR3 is TGTGCCAGCAGCTCTAATCACCGCGGCAGGGGGAAGACAGATACGCAGTATTTT. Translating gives CASSSNHRGRGKTDTQYF.